The 22 T cell receptor beta chains presented below share a single source sample, sequenced in a study of T-cell memory formation after mild COVID-19. Using its own MiXCR run on the 5' RACE reads, TCRdb lists one record per CDR3 protein. The sample lists around 340,000 distinct CDR3 sequences, roughly 13% occurring once. The material sequenced was PBMCs or a T cell subset sorted from them (not recorded which). Source of these receptors: a man aged 18 to 30 who had mild COVID-19 (a few samples of this study predate the infection). Cell type and time point are not known.

The J gene is TRBJ1-1, the V gene TRBV7-2; weak D call: TRBD1 (6 bases). Germline CDR1 reads SGHTA; CDR2 reads FQGNSA. Deletions cut 4 bases from V and 2 bases from J, with 17 bases between. The CDR3 is made up of 16 amino acids. The CDR3 region is CASSSPLGQSNTEAFF. CDR3 bases: TGTGCCAGCAGCTCCCCTCTTGGACAGTCAAACACTGAAGCTTTCTTT.

This clonotype was seen more than once but under ten times. V is TRBV7-9 and J is TRBJ1-2; no definite D call. The V end was cut by 5 bases, the J end by 1 base, with 11 bases between. This CDR3 has 14 residues. Germline V gene lookup returns CDR1 SEHNR and CDR2 FQNEAQ (reference sequence). In nucleotides, the CDR3 is TGTGCCAGCAGCCAGTCTGGGCTTAACTATGGCTACACCTTC. Its protein is CASSQSGLNYGYTF. Drawing the rest from reference TRBV7-9 and TRBJ1-2, the complete variable domain is DTGVSQNPRHKITKRGQNVTFRCDPISEHNRLYWYRQTLGQGPEFLTYFQNEAQLEKSRLLSDRFSAERPKGSFSTLEIQRTEQGDSAMYLCASSQSGLNYGYTFGSGTRLTVV.

This clonotype was seen only a few times. V and J are TRBV9 and TRBJ1-2; 7 bases align to TRBD1. Germline V lookup: CDR1 SGDLS, CDR2 YYNGEE. The CDR3 consists of 16 residues. V lost 2 bases, J lost 3 bases, and 10 bases stayed unmatched. CDR3 sequence (DNA): TGTGCCAGCAGCGTCCACCTAGGACAGGCGGACTATGGCTACACCTTC. It yields the protein CASSVHLGQADYGYTF.

The chain employs TRBV6-6 and TRBJ2-5; tentatively, D is TRBD2 (5 bases). V dropped 0 bases and J dropped 5 bases, with 13 bases sitting between them. Germline V lookup: CDR1 MNHNY, CDR2 SVGAGI (reference sequence). The CDR3 has 15 amino acids. CDR3 sequence reads: CASSYSLLPGETQYF. The CDR3 nucleotides read TGTGCCAGCAGTTACTCGCTACTCCCGGGGGAGACCCAGTACTTC.

This clonotype was seen more than once but under ten times. The chain employs TRBV2 and TRBJ2-1; no reliable D call. CDR1 and CDR2 from the germline V gene are SNHLY and FYNNEI. This CDR3 is built from 16 residues. The ends were cut back, 6 bases at V and 3 bases at J, with 18 bases in the middle. The CDR3 DNA is TGTGCCAGCAGGCACTCAGTTGACCGAATCTACAATGAGCAGTTCTTC. Translated: CASRHSVDRIYNEQFF.

This chain joins TRBV4-1 and TRBJ1-2; D not resolved. V lost 0 bases to trimming and J lost 7 bases, with 15 bases between them. This CDR3 region has 15 residues. Germline V CDR1 and CDR2: MGHRA, YSYEKL. DNA of the CDR3: TGCGCCAGCAGCCAAGATCCGATCTCCGGGTCTGGCTACACCTTC. Amino acid sequence: CASSQDPISGSGYTF.

This clonotype was observed a handful of times. This rearrangement joins TRBV6-2 or TRBV6-3 to TRBJ2-7, with no clear D. The germline V gene encodes CDR1 MNHEY and CDR2 SVGEGT. The CDR3 is made up of 13 amino acids. V lost 2 bases and J 3 bases, leaving 8 bases between the germline ends. The CDR3 DNA reads as TGTGCCAGCAGTTACGCTAGTTACTACGAGCAGTACTTC. Protein product: CASSYASYYEQYF.

The V call is TRBV6-2 or TRBV6-3, the J call TRBJ2-5, with unresolved D. This CDR3 has 15 amino acids. Trimming removed 0 bases from V and 5 bases from J, with 13 bases in between. Germline CDR1 and CDR2: MNHEY and SVGEGT. The CDR3 is CASSYSSQHWETQYF. CDR3 DNA: TGTGCCAGCAGTTACTCTTCCCAGCATTGGGAGACCCAGTACTTC.

This clonotype was observed at least ten times. The chain employs TRBV7-9 and TRBJ2-7, with 7 nucleotides matching TRBD1. Looked up from germline, CDR1 is SEHNR and CDR2 is FQNEAQ (reference sequence). The trim removed 6 bases at V and 5 bases at J, leaving 4 bases unmatched. The CDR3 length is 12 residues. CDR3 bases: TGTGCCAGCAGGCAGGGGGACCACGAGCAGTACTTC. Its protein is CASRQGDHEQYF.

The chain carries TRBV5-1 and TRBJ2-5; the D gene could be TRBD1 or TRBD2 (5 bases each). Germline CDR1 SGHRS, CDR2 YFSETQ. Trimming stripped 3 bases from V and 5 bases from J, with 14 bases between. The CDR3 covers 14 residues. The CDR3 DNA follows: TGCGCCAGCAGCTCAATGGGACCTAGGGAGACCCAGTACTTC. Encoded protein: CASSSMGPRETQYF.

This clonotype was counted only a few times. The rearrangement uses TRBV11-2 and TRBJ2-3; 9 nucleotides line up with TRBD2. V lost 5 bases and J lost 2; bases outside the gene matches: 5. This CDR3 region has 15 residues. Germline CDR1 and CDR2: SGHAT and FQNNGV. The CDR3 sequence: CASSLSGGLTDTQYF. CDR3 in DNA: TGTGCCAGCAGCCTTAGCGGGGGCCTCACAGATACGCAGTATTTT.

This clonotype has ten or more counts. J is TRBJ2-1 and V is TRBV5-1, with D hard to call. The ends were cut back, 0 bases at V and 7 bases at J, with 11 bases in the middle. The V gene's germline CDR1 is SGHRS and CDR2 YFSETQ. The CDR3 has 14 amino acids. CDR3 region: CASSLARRHNEQFF. The CDR3 DNA is TGCGCCAGCAGCTTGGCGAGACGTCATAATGAGCAGTTCTTC.

The chain couples TRBV29-1 to TRBJ2-7; tentatively, D is TRBD1 (6 bases). From germline, CDR1 is SQVTM and CDR2 ANQGSEA. The ends were cut back, 1 base at V and 7 bases at J, with 14 bases in the middle. This CDR3 spans 13 amino acids. CDR3 coding DNA: TGCAGCGTTGAAGGGCAGGGGAATGAGGAGCAGTACTTC. The encoded protein is CSVEGQGNEEQYF.

This clonotype was detected a few times. The chain combines TRBV29-1 with TRBJ1-2, with D possibly TRBD1 on 5 matching bases. Germline CDR1 SQVTM, CDR2 ANQGSEA. The CDR3 contains 14 residues. V was trimmed by 3 bases and J by 0 bases, leaving 11 bases between them. The CDR3 coding sequence is TGCAGCGTTGACGAGGGACGAGCTAACTATGGCTACACCTTC. Translated, it gives CSVDEGRANYGYTF.

The table lists this clonotype with a few counts. In DNA, the CDR3 is TGCGCCAGGAGCGGGGCTAGCGGGGGAGGAACAGATACGCAGTATTTT. Translated, it gives CARSGASGGGTDTQYF. This chain uses TRBV5-1 with TRBJ2-3, with 10 bases identical to TRBD2. Trimming removed 8 bases from V and 3 bases from J; junction bases left unmatched: 12. Germline V gives CDR1 SGHRS, CDR2 YFSETQ. The CDR3 is made up of 16 amino acids.

This clonotype occurred a few times. The chain has TRBV4-1 and TRBJ2-2, with D tentatively TRBD1 (5 bases). V shed 4 bases and J shed 4 bases, with 16 bases lying between them. The CDR3 loop spans 16 amino acids. Germline CDR1 MGHRA, CDR2 YSYEKL. CDR3 protein: CASSLTADSTTGELFF. CDR3 sequence (DNA): TGCGCCAGCAGCCTTACCGCCGACAGCACCACCGGGGAGCTGTTTTTT.

The gene calls are TRBV7-2 and TRBJ1-5, with 8 bases matching TRBD1. V lost 1 base and J lost 2; bases outside the gene matches: 7. CDR3 length: 17 amino acids. Per the germline V gene, CDR1 is SGHTA and CDR2 is FQGNSA. CDR3 region: CASSLGHRGTGNQPQHF. The CDR3 DNA sequence: TGTGCCAGCAGCTTAGGGCACAGGGGGACGGGCAATCAGCCCCAGCATTTT.

The rearrangement joins TRBV27 to TRBJ1-1; D gene uncertain. V was cut by 8 bases and J by 0 bases, with 7 bases left in between. The CDR3 is 12 amino acids. Germline V gene data show CDR1 as MNHEY and CDR2 as SMNVEV (reference sequence). For the CDR3, the DNA is TGTGCCAGCGGGCGGATGAACACTGAAGCTTTCTTT. Protein product: CASGRMNTEAFF.

The chain links TRBV7-2 to TRBJ2-5; D is possibly TRBD1 or TRBD2 (6 bases each). The CDR3 contains 14 residues. In germline, CDR1 is SGHTA, CDR2 FQGNSA. V was pared by 5 bases and J by 3 bases, with 13 bases between. The CDR3 here is CASSAAGTKETQYF. CDR3 nucleotide sequence: TGTGCCAGCAGCGCGGCGGGGACAAAAGAGACCCAGTACTTC. The variable domain in full, with the rest retrieved from reference TRBV7-2 and TRBJ2-5, is GAGVSQSPSNKVTEKGKDVELRCDPISGHTALYWYRQSLGQGLEFLIYFQGNSAPDKSGLPSDRFSAERTGGSVSTLTIQRTQQEDSAVYLCASSAAGTKETQYFGPGTRLLVL.

This clonotype has only a few counts. The chain has TRBV10-3 and TRBJ2-5, with D perhaps matching TRBD2 (6 bases). This CDR3 is 12 amino acids long. Deletions cut 8 bases from V and 5 bases from J, with 12 bases between. Germline values: CDR1 ENHRY, CDR2 SYGVKD. CDR3: CAIGRSEETQYF. CDR3 sequence (DNA): TGTGCCATCGGGAGGAGTGAGGAGACCCAGTACTTC.

This clonotype occurred a few times. For the CDR3, the DNA is TGTGCCAGCAGCTTAGGTCCAGGGGGGAGTTCACCCCTCCACTTT. Encoded protein: CASSLGPGGSSPLHF. The genes are TRBV7-2 and TRBJ1-6; 7 positions match TRBD1. V shed 1 base, J shed 9 bases, and the junction held 6 bases outside the gene matches. The CDR3 spans 15 residues. Germline-derived CDR1 and CDR2 are SGHTA and FQGNSA. The variable domain in full, completed from reference TRBV7-2 and TRBJ1-6, reads GAGVSQSPSNKVTEKGKDVELRCDPISGHTALYWYRQSLGQGLEFLIYFQGNSAPDKSGLPSDRFSAERTGGSVSTLTIQRTQQEDSAVYLCASSLGPGGSSPLHFGNGTRLTVT.

The chain is built from TRBV14 and TRBJ2-1; D might be TRBD2 (6 bases). CDR1 SGHDN and CDR2 FVKESK come from the germline V gene. V shed 0 bases and J shed 7 bases, with 13 bases lying between them. This CDR3 region has 15 residues. Here the CDR3 reads CASSQDEIGTNEQFF. CDR3 bases: TGTGCCAGCAGCCAAGATGAGATAGGGACTAATGAGCAGTTCTTC.